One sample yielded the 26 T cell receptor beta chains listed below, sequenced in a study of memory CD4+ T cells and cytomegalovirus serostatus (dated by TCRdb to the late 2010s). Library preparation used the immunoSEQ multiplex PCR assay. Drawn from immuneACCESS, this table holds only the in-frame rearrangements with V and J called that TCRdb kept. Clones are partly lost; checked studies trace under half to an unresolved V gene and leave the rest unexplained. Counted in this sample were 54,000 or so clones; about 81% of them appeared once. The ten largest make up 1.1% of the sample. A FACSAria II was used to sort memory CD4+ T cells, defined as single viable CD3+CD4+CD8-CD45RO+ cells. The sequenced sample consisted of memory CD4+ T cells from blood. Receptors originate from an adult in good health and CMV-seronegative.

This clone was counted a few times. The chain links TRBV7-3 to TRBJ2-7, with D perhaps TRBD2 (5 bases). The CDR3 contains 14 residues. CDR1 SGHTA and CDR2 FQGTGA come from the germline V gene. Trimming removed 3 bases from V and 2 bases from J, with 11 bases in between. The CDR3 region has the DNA TGTGCCAGCAGCTTCTATCCCGGGGCCTACGAGCAGTACTTC. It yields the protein CASSFYPGAYEQYF.

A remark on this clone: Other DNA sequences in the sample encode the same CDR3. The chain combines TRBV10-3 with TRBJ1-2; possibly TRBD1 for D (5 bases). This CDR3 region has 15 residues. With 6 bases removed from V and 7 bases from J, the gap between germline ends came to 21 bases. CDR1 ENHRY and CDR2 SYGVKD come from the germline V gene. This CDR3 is CAISDLWGTGPGYTF. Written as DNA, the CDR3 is TGTGCCATCAGCGATCTCTGGGGGACTGGTCCTGGCTACACCTTC.

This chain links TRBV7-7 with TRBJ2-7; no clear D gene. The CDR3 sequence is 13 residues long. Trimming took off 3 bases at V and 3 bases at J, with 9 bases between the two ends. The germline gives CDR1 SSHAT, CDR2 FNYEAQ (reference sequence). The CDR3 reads CASSFRRNYEQYF. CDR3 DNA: TGTGCCAGCAGCTTTCGACGGAACTACGAGCAGTACTTC.

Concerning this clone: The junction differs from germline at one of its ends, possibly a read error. CDR3 loop: CASILSLDRMNTGELFF. CDR3 in DNA: TGTGCCAGCATTTTATCTTTGGACAGGATGAACACGGGGGAGCTGTTTTTT. This rearrangement joins TRBV7-2 to TRBJ2-2, with TRBD1 matching 7 bases. The CDR3 is 17 amino acids. Germline V gene data show CDR1 as SGHTA and CDR2 as FQGNSA.

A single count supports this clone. The CDR3 is CASSDRQDLTGNTIYF. The DNA for the CDR3 is TGTGCCAGCAGTGATCGACAGGACCTTACTGGAAACACCATATATTTT. The genes are TRBV25-1 and TRBJ1-3; possibly TRBD1 for D (6 bases). Trimming took 3 bases from V and 2 from J, leaving 14 bases between them. This CDR3 has 16 residues. CDR1 MGHDK and CDR2 SYGVNS come from the germline V gene.

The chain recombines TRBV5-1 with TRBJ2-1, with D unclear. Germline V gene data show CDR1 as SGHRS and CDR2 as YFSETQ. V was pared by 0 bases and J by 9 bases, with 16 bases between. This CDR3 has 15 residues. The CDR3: CASSLVGKSQAEQFF. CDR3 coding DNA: TGCGCCAGCAGCTTGGTGGGAAAGAGTCAAGCTGAGCAGTTCTTC.

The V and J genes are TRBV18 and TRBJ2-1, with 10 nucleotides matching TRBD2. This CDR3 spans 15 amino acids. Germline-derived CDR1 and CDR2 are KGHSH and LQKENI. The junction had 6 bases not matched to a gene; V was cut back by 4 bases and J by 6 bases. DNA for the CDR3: TGTGCCAGCTCACTGGGTATAGCGGGAGGCAATGAGCAGTTCTTC. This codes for CASSLGIAGGNEQFF.

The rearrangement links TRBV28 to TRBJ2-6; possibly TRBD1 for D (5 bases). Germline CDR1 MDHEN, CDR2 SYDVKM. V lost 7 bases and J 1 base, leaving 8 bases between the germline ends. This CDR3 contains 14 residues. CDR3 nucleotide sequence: TGTGCCAGCACAGCAGGGTCTGGGGCCAACGTCCTGACTTTC. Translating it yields CASTAGSGANVLTF.

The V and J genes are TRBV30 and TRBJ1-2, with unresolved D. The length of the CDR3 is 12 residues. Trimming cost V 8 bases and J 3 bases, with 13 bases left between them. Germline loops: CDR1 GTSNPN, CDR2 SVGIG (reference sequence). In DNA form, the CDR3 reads TGTGCCCTCGGTGGAACTTACTATGGCTACACCTTC. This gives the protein CALGGTYYGYTF.

The CDR3: CATSSGQWNTEAFF. In DNA, the CDR3 is TGTGCCACCAGCAGTGGACAGTGGAACACTGAAGCTTTCTTT. The rearrangement links TRBV15 to TRBJ1-1; TRBD1 is a possible D gene (6 bases). V was pared by 3 bases and J by 1 base, with 9 bases between. The CDR3 is 14 residues long. Germline loops: CDR1 LNHNV, CDR2 YYDKDF (reference sequence).

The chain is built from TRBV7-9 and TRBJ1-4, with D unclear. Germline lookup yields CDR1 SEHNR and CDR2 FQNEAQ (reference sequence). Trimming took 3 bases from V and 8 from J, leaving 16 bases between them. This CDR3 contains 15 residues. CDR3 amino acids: CASSFFGIVREKLFF. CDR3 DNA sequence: TGTGCCAGCAGCTTTTTTGGGATTGTGCGCGAAAAACTGTTTTTT.

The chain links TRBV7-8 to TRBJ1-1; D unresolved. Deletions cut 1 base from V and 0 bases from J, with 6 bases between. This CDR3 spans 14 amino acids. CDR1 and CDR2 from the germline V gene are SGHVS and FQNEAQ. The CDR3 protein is CASSLERVNTEAFF. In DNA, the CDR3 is TGTGCCAGCAGCTTAGAAAGGGTGAACACTGAAGCTTTCTTT.

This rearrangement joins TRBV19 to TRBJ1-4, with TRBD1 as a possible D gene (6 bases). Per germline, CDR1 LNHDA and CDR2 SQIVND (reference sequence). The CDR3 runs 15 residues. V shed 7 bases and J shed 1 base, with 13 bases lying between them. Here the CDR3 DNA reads TGTGCCAGTACCGTCCGGACAGTAACTAATGAAAAACTGTTTTTT. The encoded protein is CASTVRTVTNEKLFF. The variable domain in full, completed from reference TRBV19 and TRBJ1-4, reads DGGITQSPKYLFRKEGQNVTLSCEQNLNHDAMYWYRQDPGQGLRLIYYSQIVNDFQKGDIAEGYSVSREKKESFPLTVTSAQKNPTAFYLCASTVRTVTNEKLFFGSGTQLSVL.

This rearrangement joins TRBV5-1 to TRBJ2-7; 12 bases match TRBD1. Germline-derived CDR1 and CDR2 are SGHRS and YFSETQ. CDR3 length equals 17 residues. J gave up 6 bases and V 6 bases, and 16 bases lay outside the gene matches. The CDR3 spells CASMGDRGLLGPSEQYF. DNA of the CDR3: TGCGCCAGCATGGGGGACAGGGGGCTACTGGGTCCAAGCGAGCAGTACTTC.

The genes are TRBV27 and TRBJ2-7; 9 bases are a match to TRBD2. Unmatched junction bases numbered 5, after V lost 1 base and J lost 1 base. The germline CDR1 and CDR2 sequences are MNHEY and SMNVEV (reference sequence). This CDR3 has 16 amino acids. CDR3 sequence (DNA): TGTGCCAGCAGTTTATATAGGACTAGCGCGTCCTACGAGCAGTACTTC. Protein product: CASSLYRTSASYEQYF.

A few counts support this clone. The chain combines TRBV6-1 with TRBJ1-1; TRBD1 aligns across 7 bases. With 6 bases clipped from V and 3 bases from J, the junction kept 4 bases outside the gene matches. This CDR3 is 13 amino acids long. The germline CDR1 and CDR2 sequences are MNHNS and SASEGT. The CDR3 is CASSRGLDTEAFF. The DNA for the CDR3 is TGTGCCAGCAGCAGGGGGTTGGACACTGAAGCTTTCTTT.

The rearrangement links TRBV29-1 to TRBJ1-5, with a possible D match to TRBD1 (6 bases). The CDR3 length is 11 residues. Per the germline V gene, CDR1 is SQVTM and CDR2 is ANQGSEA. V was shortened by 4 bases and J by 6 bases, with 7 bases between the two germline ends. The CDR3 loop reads CSVGDIQPQHF. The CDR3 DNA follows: TGCAGCGTTGGGGACATTCAGCCCCAGCATTTT.

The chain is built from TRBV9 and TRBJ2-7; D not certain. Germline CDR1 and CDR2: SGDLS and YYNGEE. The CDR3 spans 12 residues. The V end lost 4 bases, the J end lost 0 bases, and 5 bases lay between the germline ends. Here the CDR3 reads CASSPNSYEQYF. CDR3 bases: TGTGCCAGCAGCCCTAACTCCTACGAGCAGTACTTC.

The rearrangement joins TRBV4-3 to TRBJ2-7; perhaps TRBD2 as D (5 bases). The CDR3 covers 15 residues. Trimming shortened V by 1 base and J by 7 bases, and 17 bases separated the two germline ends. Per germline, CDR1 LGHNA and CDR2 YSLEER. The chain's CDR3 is CASSQGSLAGGEQYF. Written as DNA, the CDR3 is TGCGCCAGCAGCCAAGGTAGTCTAGCAGGCGGGGAGCAGTACTTC.

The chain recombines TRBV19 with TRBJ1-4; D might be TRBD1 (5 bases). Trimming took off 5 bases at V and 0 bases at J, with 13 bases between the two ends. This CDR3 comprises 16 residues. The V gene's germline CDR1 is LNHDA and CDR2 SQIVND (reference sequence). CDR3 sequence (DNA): TGTGCCAGTAGTTTGGGGCAGAGTCCAACTAATGAAAAACTGTTTTTT. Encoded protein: CASSLGQSPTNEKLFF.

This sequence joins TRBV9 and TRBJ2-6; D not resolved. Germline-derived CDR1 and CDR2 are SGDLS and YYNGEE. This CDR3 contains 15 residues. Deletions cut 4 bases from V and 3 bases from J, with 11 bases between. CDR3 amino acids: CASSSLSDGANVLTF. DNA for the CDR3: TGTGCCAGCAGCTCGTTGAGTGATGGGGCCAACGTCCTGACTTTC. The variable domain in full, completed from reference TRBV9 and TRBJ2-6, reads DSGVTQTPKHLITATGQRVTLRCSPRSGDLSVYWYQQSLDQGLQFLIQYYNGEERAKGNILERFSAQQFPDLHSELNLSSLELGDSALYFCASSSLSDGANVLTFGAGSRLTVL.

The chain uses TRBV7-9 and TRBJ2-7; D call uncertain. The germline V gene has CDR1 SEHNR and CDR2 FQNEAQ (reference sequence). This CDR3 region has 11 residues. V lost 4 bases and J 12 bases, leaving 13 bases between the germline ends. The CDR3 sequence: CASSSRLWRYF. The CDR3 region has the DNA TGTGCCAGCAGCTCAAGACTGTGGCGGTACTTC.

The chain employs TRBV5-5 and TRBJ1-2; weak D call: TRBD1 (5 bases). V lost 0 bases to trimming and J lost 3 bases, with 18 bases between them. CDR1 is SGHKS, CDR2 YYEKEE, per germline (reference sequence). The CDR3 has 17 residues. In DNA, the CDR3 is TGTGCCAGCAGCTTGGCCGGTTCGCAGGGCAAATACTATGGCTACACCTTC. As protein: CASSLAGSQGKYYGYTF. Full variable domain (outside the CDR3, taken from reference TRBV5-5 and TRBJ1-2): DAGVTQSPTHLIKTRGQQVTLRCSPISGHKSVSWYQQVLGQGPQFIFQYYEKEERGRGNFPDRFSARQFPNYSSELNVNALLLGDSALYLCASSLAGSQGKYYGYTFGSGTRLTVV.

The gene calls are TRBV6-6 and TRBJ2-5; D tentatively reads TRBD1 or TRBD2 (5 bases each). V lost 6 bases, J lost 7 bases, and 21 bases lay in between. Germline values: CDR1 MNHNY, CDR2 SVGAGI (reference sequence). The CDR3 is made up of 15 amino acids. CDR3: CASRGSGTSAGTQYF. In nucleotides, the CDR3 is TGTGCCAGCAGAGGATCAGGGACCTCGGCGGGGACCCAGTACTTC.

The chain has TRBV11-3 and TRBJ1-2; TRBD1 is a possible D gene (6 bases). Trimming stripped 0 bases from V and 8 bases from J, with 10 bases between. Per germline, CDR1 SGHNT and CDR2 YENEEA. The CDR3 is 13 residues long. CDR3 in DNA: TGTGCCAGCAGCTTAGAACAGGGAAGAGGCTACACCTTC. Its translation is CASSLEQGRGYTF.

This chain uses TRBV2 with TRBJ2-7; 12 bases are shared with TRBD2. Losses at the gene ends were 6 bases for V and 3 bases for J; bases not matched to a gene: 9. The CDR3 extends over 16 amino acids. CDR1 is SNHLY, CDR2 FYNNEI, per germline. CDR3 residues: CASSRLAGVRSYEQYF. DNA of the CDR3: TGTGCCAGCAGCCGACTAGCGGGAGTTCGGAGCTACGAGCAGTACTTC.